The clone carrying this T cell receptor (beta chain) was seen a single time. Its antigen is unidentified. The data belong to a study of shared clonotypes between healthy human individuals. Study-wide points: Tissue TCR repertoires likely differ from these blood-only repertoires.

This CDR3 is built from 13 residues. V was shortened by 0 bases and J by 9 bases, with 9 bases between the two germline ends. Looked up from germline, CDR1 is SGHNT and CDR2 is YENEEA. The assay used deep level. Sequencing used immunoSEQ multiplex PCR; TCRdb keeps in-frame clones, though not all of them. The sample shows roughly 1,500,000 clones, around 98% of them seen only once. The chain employs TRBV11-3 and TRBJ2-1, with D perhaps matching TRBD2 (5 bases). The TCR sequence derives from a young man in good health. The specimen sequenced was naive CD4+ T cells sorted from blood. Indicated subset: CD45RA+ positively selected. The CDR3, as DNA: TGTGCCAGCAGCTTAGAGGAAGGGAGTGAGCAGTTCTTC. Translating gives CASSLEEGSEQFF.